A single sample is the source of the 26 T cell receptor beta chains below, sequenced in a study of cytomegalovirus exposure and HLA in healthy donors. PCR involved 60 Vbeta and 13 Jbeta primers. TCRdb's table, derived via immunoSEQ multiplex PCR, lists solely in-frame clones and lacks some. The data hold approximately 190,000 clones, with over 75% observed a single time. The sequenced sample was PBMCs. These receptors were collected from a man aged 45-60 years in good health and CMV-seronegative.

This clone has more than one count but fewer than ten. The rearrangement uses TRBV29-1 and TRBJ1-4; D might be TRBD1 (6 bases). Germline lookup yields CDR1 SQVTM and CDR2 ANQGSEA. The CDR3 sequence is 13 residues long. The ends were cut back, 0 bases at V and 6 bases at J, with 8 bases in the middle. The DNA for the CDR3 is TGCAGCGTTGAAGAGGGGGCGGATGAAAAACTGTTTTTT. Its protein is CSVEEGADEKLFF.

This chain joins TRBV9 and TRBJ2-2, with 9 bases lining up with TRBD1. Germline lookup yields CDR1 SGDLS and CDR2 YYNGEE. The CDR3 runs 18 residues. The J segment lost 4 bases and the V segment lost 4 bases, leaving 14 bases of the junction unmatched. CDR3 loop: CASSPRDREGSGTGELFF. The CDR3 bases are TGTGCCAGCAGCCCCCGGGACAGGGAAGGTTCGGGCACCGGGGAGCTGTTTTTT. The whole variable domain, filled in from reference TRBV9 and TRBJ2-2, reads DSGVTQTPKHLITATGQRVTLRCSPRSGDLSVYWYQQSLDQGLQFLIQYYNGEERAKGNILERFSAQQFPDLHSELNLSSLELGDSALYFCASSPRDREGSGTGELFFGEGSRLTVL.

This clone was recorded only once. The rearrangement uses TRBV15 and TRBJ1-6; D remains ambiguous. The CDR3 totals 15 residues. Looked up from germline, CDR1 is LNHNV and CDR2 is YYDKDF (reference sequence). Between the trimmed V and J ends, which lost 1 base and 13 bases, there was a span of 17 bases. CDR3 in DNA: TGTGCCACCAGCAGAGTTGTGGGAGAGTCTTCGCCCCTCCACTTT. It codes for CATSRVVGESSPLHF.

This clone has only a few counts. The genes are TRBV12-5 and TRBJ1-1, with unresolved D. Trimming left V 6 bases short and J 1 base short, with 12 bases between. The germline V gene encodes CDR1 LGHNT and CDR2 FRNRAP. The CDR3 length is 14 residues. The CDR3 DNA is TGTGCTAGTGGGGGGAGGGTAGGGAACACTGAAGCTTTCTTT. Translation: CASGGRVGNTEAFF.

V usage is TRBV6-5 and J usage is TRBJ2-3, with TRBD2 matching over 10 bases. With 5 bases clipped from V and 6 bases from J, the junction kept 8 bases outside the gene matches. The CDR3 is made up of 15 amino acids. CDR1 MNHEY and CDR2 SVGAGI come from the germline V gene. The CDR3 coding sequence is TGTGCCAGCAGTGACTTAGCGGGGGGCCAGGATACGCAGTATTTT. Translating gives CASSDLAGGQDTQYF.

This chain connects TRBV9 to TRBJ2-2, with 8 bases lining up with TRBD2. Trimming took 7 bases from V and 5 from J; bases not matched to a gene: 4. The CDR3 has 13 residues. Germline V gene data show CDR1 as SGDLS and CDR2 as YYNGEE. DNA for the CDR3: TGTGCCAGCCAAGCTAGCGGGACCGGGGAGCTGTTTTTT. Its translation is CASQASGTGELFF.

The chain carries TRBV7-9 and TRBJ2-7; 7 bases match TRBD1. Per the germline V gene, CDR1 is SEHNR and CDR2 is FQNEAQ (reference sequence). The junction had 3 bases not matched to a gene; V was cut back by 5 bases and J by 2 bases. The CDR3 covers 13 residues. The CDR3 protein is CASSAQGAYEQYF. The DNA of the CDR3 is TGTGCCAGCAGCGCTCAGGGGGCCTACGAGCAGTACTTC. The whole variable domain, remainder taken from reference TRBV7-9 and TRBJ2-7, is DTGVSQNPRHKITKRGQNVTFRCDPISEHNRLYWYRQTLGQGPEFLTYFQNEAQLEKSRLLSDRFSAERPKGSFSTLEIQRTEQGDSAMYLCASSAQGAYEQYFGPGTRLTVT.

The V gene is TRBV11-2, the J gene TRBJ1-4; D gene uncertain. In germline, CDR1 is SGHAT, CDR2 FQNNGV. V was cut by 6 bases and J by 6 bases, with 14 bases left in between. The CDR3 spans 14 residues. The CDR3 nucleotides are TGTGCCAGCAGACGTCAATACTCGTATGAAAAACTGTTTTTT. Encoded protein: CASRRQYSYEKLFF.

As for this clone: A read error may produce the germline difference seen at one junction end. The genes are TRBV7-9 and TRBJ2-7; D is unresolved. Germline lookup yields CDR1 SEHNR and CDR2 FQNEAQ (reference sequence). The CDR3 consists of 12 residues. The DNA of the CDR3 is TGTTCCAGCACCCGTAGTGAGCACGAGCAGTACTTC. It encodes CSSTRSEHEQYF.

The rearrangement joins TRBV9 to TRBJ2-5; D is perhaps TRBD2 (5 bases). The CDR3 has 13 residues. CDR1 is SGDLS and CDR2 is YYNGEE in the germline V gene. Between the trimmed V and J ends, which lost 4 bases and 1 base, there was a span of 8 bases. CDR3 nucleotide sequence: TGTGCCAGCAGCCCCCGGGGCCAAGAGACCCAGTACTTC. Amino acid sequence: CASSPRGQETQYF.

The chain recombines TRBV18 with TRBJ2-7; maybe TRBD1 (6 bases). There are 14 residues in the CDR3. Germline V gene lookup returns CDR1 KGHSH and CDR2 LQKENI. V was cut by 3 bases and J by 2 bases, with 11 bases left in between. CDR3 sequence reads: CASSPGDIPYEQYF. CDR3 coding DNA: TGTGCCAGCTCACCCGGGGACATACCCTACGAGCAGTACTTC.

V is TRBV5-1 and J is TRBJ1-4; tentative D call: TRBD1 (6 bases). Germline V gene lookup returns CDR1 SGHRS and CDR2 YFSETQ. V lost 4 bases and J 0 bases, leaving 13 bases between the germline ends. CDR3 length: 16 amino acids. The CDR3 region has the DNA TGCGCCAGCAGCGATGGACAGCTTTCAACTAATGAAAAACTGTTTTTT. It yields the protein CASSDGQLSTNEKLFF.

A few counts support this clone. This chain connects TRBV18 to TRBJ2-3, with TRBD2 as a possible D gene (7 bases). CDR1 and CDR2 (germline): KGHSH, LQKENI. The CDR3 length is 20 residues. V was clipped by 3 bases and J by 1 base, with 26 bases between them. CDR3 DNA sequence: TGTGCCAGCTCACCCGGACCTTGGAAGGGAGGGGGGCTCGGCACAGATACGCAGTATTTT. It specifies CASSPGPWKGGGLGTDTQYF. Looking up the rest from reference TRBV18 and TRBJ2-3 gives the full variable domain: NAGVMQNPRHLVRRRGQEARLRCSPMKGHSHVYWYRQLPEEGLKFMVYLQKENIIDESGMPKERFSAEFPKEGPSILRIQQVVRGDSAAYFCASSPGPWKGGGLGTDTQYFGPGTRLTVL.

This clone appeared a few times. Other DNA sequences in the same sample also yield this CDR3. The chain has TRBV18 and TRBJ2-4; 8 bases are shared with TRBD2. The V gene's germline CDR1 is KGHSH and CDR2 LQKENI. The CDR3 has 13 residues. The V gene end was trimmed by 3 bases and the J gene end by 6 bases; junction bases not matched to a gene: 1. In DNA, the CDR3 is TGTGCCAGCTCACCTGCGGGGGGAAACATTCAGTACTTC. This gives the protein CASSPAGGNIQYF.

The chain couples TRBV19 to TRBJ1-5, with 8 nucleotides matching TRBD1. This CDR3 has 16 amino acids. Unmatched junction bases numbered 6, after V lost 1 base and J lost 4 bases. Germline assignment: CDR1 LNHDA and CDR2 SQIVND (reference sequence). This CDR3 reads CASSIGARGQNQPQHF. The CDR3 coding sequence is TGTGCCAGTAGTATAGGCGCCAGGGGGCAGAATCAGCCCCAGCATTTT. The entire variable domain, with the rest obtained from reference TRBV19 and TRBJ1-5, is as follows: DGGITQSPKYLFRKEGQNVTLSCEQNLNHDAMYWYRQDPGQGLRLIYYSQIVNDFQKGDIAEGYSVSREKKESFPLTVTSAQKNPTAFYLCASSIGARGQNQPQHFGDGTRLSIL.

The gene calls are TRBV19 and TRBJ1-2; D perhaps matches TRBD1 (5 bases). The CDR3 length is 15 residues. Per germline, CDR1 LNHDA and CDR2 SQIVND (reference sequence). V lost 5 bases, J lost 4 bases, and 17 bases lay in between. CDR3 nucleotide sequence: TGTGCCAGTAGTGGGGGGACGGAAATTTTCTATGGCTACACCTTC. This gives the protein CASSGGTEIFYGYTF.

The chain employs TRBV7-3 and TRBJ2-6, with a possible D match to TRBD1 (5 bases). V lost 5 bases and J 4 bases, leaving 18 bases between the germline ends. The length of the CDR3 is 17 residues. CDR1 is SGHTA and CDR2 is FQGTGA in the germline V gene. CDR3 nucleotide sequence: TGTGCCAGCAGCCCTGGGCCTCGGACATCGGGGGCCAACGTCCTGACTTTC. This codes for CASSPGPRTSGANVLTF.

The sample holds one count of this clone. The chain links TRBV7-6 to TRBJ2-1; 9 bases fit TRBD2. The trim removed 8 bases at V and 0 bases at J, leaving 11 bases unmatched. The CDR3 extends over 17 amino acids. Germline CDR1 SGHVS, CDR2 FNYEAQ. In DNA form, the CDR3 reads TGTGCCAGCGGACGCGGGGGGGCCGCCGCCTCCTACAATGAGCAGTTCTTC. Protein: CASGRGGAAASYNEQFF.

V gene TRBV15 combines with J gene TRBJ1-1, with D perhaps matching TRBD1 (6 bases). This CDR3 spans 14 amino acids. V lost 1 base, J lost 0 bases, and 6 bases lay in between. CDR1 LNHNV and CDR2 YYDKDF come from the germline V gene (reference sequence). The CDR3 protein is CATSRGTVNTEAFF. The CDR3 coding sequence is TGTGCCACCAGCAGAGGGACAGTGAACACTGAAGCTTTCTTT.

The table lists this clone with a few counts. In DNA form, the CDR3 reads TGTGCCAGCAGTCCAAGACAGTCCCACTACAATGAGCAGTTCTTC. Translated: CASSPRQSHYNEQFF. This chain joins TRBV7-3 and TRBJ2-1; perhaps TRBD1 as D (5 bases). V was clipped by 6 bases and J by 3 bases, with 15 bases between them. Germline lookup yields CDR1 SGHTA and CDR2 FQGTGA. CDR3 length equals 15 residues.

This chain links TRBV7-2 with TRBJ2-7; 12 bases fit TRBD2. This CDR3 is built from 16 residues. The germline V gene has CDR1 SGHTA and CDR2 FQGNSA. J gave up 7 bases and V 5 bases, and 12 bases lay outside the gene matches. Written as DNA, the CDR3 is TGTGCCAGCAGCAGACCGGGACTAGCGGGTGCTCCGGAGCAGTACTTC. The encoded protein is CASSRPGLAGAPEQYF.

This clone was seen more than once but under ten times. The CDR3 region has the DNA TGTGCCAGCAGCCAAGGGGAGGGTCAGCCCCAGCATTTT. It yields the protein CASSQGEGQPQHF. The V call is TRBV7-9, the J call TRBJ1-5; a possible D gene is TRBD1 (5 bases). Germline V lookup: CDR1 SEHNR, CDR2 FQNEAQ (reference sequence). Trimming took 5 bases from V and 6 from J, leaving 11 bases between them. The CDR3 sequence is 13 residues long.

This sequence joins TRBV7-9 and TRBJ2-2; the D gene is possibly TRBD1 (6 bases). The CDR3 consists of 16 residues. V lost 6 bases and J 4 bases, leaving 18 bases between the germline ends. Germline V gene sequence: CDR1 SEHNR, CDR2 FQNEAQ (reference sequence). The CDR3 spells CASRKQGRASTGELFF. CDR3 bases: TGTGCCAGCAGGAAACAGGGCCGGGCAAGCACCGGGGAGCTGTTTTTT.

The chain employs TRBV7-9 and TRBJ1-2; D remains unclear. The CDR3 covers 16 residues. CDR1 is SEHNR and CDR2 is FQNEAQ in the germline V gene (reference sequence). Between the trimmed V and J ends, which lost 1 base and 4 bases, there was a span of 16 bases. In DNA, the CDR3 is TGTGCCAGCAGCTTAGGAGGACCGGCGGGAACCTATGGCTACACCTTC. As protein: CASSLGGPAGTYGYTF. The full variable domain, with the rest looked up from reference TRBV7-9 and TRBJ1-2, is DTGVSQNPRHKITKRGQNVTFRCDPISEHNRLYWYRQTLGQGPEFLTYFQNEAQLEKSRLLSDRFSAERPKGSFSTLEIQRTEQGDSAMYLCASSLGGPAGTYGYTFGSGTRLTVV.

This chain connects TRBV9 to TRBJ1-1; a possible D gene is TRBD1 (6 bases). Germline CDR1 is SGDLS and CDR2 is YYNGEE. The CDR3 totals 16 residues. V was trimmed by 4 bases and J by 0 bases, leaving 16 bases between them. Here the CDR3 reads CASSPRGGTLNTEAFF. In DNA form, the CDR3 reads TGTGCCAGCAGCCCACGGGGGGGCACTTTGAACACTGAAGCTTTCTTT.

This clone has a single count. The V and J genes are TRBV9 and TRBJ2-1, with TRBD2 as a possible D gene (5 bases). The V end lost 3 bases, the J end lost 3 bases, and 7 bases lay between the germline ends. The CDR3 extends over 13 amino acids. Germline assignment: CDR1 SGDLS and CDR2 YYNGEE. The CDR3 region has the DNA TGTGCCAGCAGCGGGACTTACTACAATGAGCAGTTCTTC. Translation: CASSGTYYNEQFF.